This T cell receptor beta chain stems from a study of T cell responses to AZD1222 COVID-19 vaccine. Study outcomes and limitations: Within unmutated variant regions lay the reported targets of nearly half of spike-specific TCRs. White British ancestry dominated among donors, who included more females, and clonal diversity was possibly underestimated. Only six AZD1222 recipients tested seropositive at baseline.

The table came from immunoSEQ multiplex PCR; TCRdb's copy has only in-frame clones and leaves some out. The table records tens of thousands of clones, nearly 90% of them present only once. Turning to this clone: Its matching antigen is unknown.

Trimming took 4 bases from V and 6 from J, leaving 12 bases between them. Germline CDR1 LGHDT, CDR2 YNNKEL (reference sequence). CDR3 length: 14 amino acids. The receptor's source is an adult in good health. Sequenced material: peripheral blood, taken on day 0 of MenACWY control vaccination. This chain uses TRBV3-1 (or the pseudogene TRBV3-2) with TRBJ2-2; the D is unclear. In DNA form, the CDR3 reads TGTGCCAGCAGCCTCCGTTTGGTTCCCGGGGAGCTGTTTTTT. This encodes CASSLRLVPGELFF.